Below, 17 T cell receptor beta chains from the same sample are listed, as sequenced in a study of T cell repertoires in cytomegalovirus infection (dated 2019 in TCRdb). Sequencing relied on an Illumina HiSeq 1500. TCRdb reprocessing: public reads trimmed at Q25 with fastp, clones called with MiXCR, in-frame beta chains kept. Entries that share a CDR3 protein sequence are merged under the most common genes and DNA. Recorded for this sample are 150,000 or so distinct CDR3 sequences; 23% of them occurred a single time. 11% of the sample is held by the ten biggest clonotypes. Sequenced sample: PBMCs. The receptors originated from a human donor in good health (CMV status not recorded). Some clones in this sample may be carry-over from other donors' samples.

This clonotype was detected a few times. The chain is built from TRBV6-2 or TRBV6-3 and TRBJ2-5; tentative D call: TRBD2 (5 bases). Germline-derived CDR1 and CDR2 are MNHEY and SVGEGT. The V and J ends lost 5 bases and 5 bases respectively, with 12 bases between them. The CDR3 runs to 13 residues. CDR3 amino acids: CASSPRRGETQYF. DNA for the CDR3: TGTGCCAGCAGTCCCAGGCGAGGGGAGACCCAGTACTTC.

This clonotype occurred a few times. The chain has TRBV7-3 and TRBJ2-5; D possibly corresponds to TRBD2 (7 bases). V dropped 3 bases and J dropped 2 bases, with 13 bases sitting between them. The CDR3 spans 15 residues. Germline values: CDR1 SGHTA, CDR2 FQGTGA. DNA of the CDR3: TGTGCCAGCAGCTTGACGGGGGGACATCAAGAGACCCAGTACTTC. Encoded protein: CASSLTGGHQETQYF.

The V and J genes are TRBV7-2 and TRBJ2-5, with 10 bases lining up with TRBD2. CDR1 is SGHTA, CDR2 FQGNSA, per germline. V trimming: 2 bases; J trimming: 8 bases; junction bases outside the gene matches: 2. There are 13 residues in the CDR3. CDR3 bases: TGTGCCAGCAGCTTACGACTAGCGGGCACCCAGTACTTC. It codes for CASSLRLAGTQYF.

Ten or more counts support this clonotype. The chain has TRBV12-3 or TRBV12-4 and TRBJ1-3, with unresolved D. Trimming removed 6 bases at V and 0 bases at J, with 12 bases between. The length of the CDR3 is 15 residues. Here the CDR3 DNA reads TGTGCCAGCAGGAGAACCACAAGCTCTGGAAACACCATATATTTT. It codes for CASRRTTSSGNTIYF.

A note on this clonotype: The junction and the germline gene differ at one end; a read error may be behind it. The gene calls are TRBV24-1 and TRBJ2-1; TRBD2 matches 8 bases. The CDR3 has 16 amino acids. From germline, CDR1 is KGHDR and CDR2 SFDVKD. The chain's CDR3 is CASSESGLEYYNEQFF. CDR3 in DNA: TGTGCCTCCAGTGAGTCGGGACTAGAGTACTACAATGAGCAGTTCTTC.

Written as DNA, the CDR3 is TGTGCCAGCAGGAAGGGTAACACCGGGGAGCTGTTTTTT. Translation gives CASRKGNTGELFF. The chain links TRBV12-3 or TRBV12-4 to TRBJ2-2; D unresolved. V was trimmed by 6 bases and J by 2 bases, leaving 7 bases between them. The CDR3 is 13 residues long.

The genes are TRBV5-1 and TRBJ1-5; 9 bases line up with TRBD1. The CDR3 spans 15 residues. J lost 2 bases, V lost 5 bases, and 5 bases had no gene match. CDR1 and CDR2 (germline): SGHRS, YFSETQ. CDR3 loop: CASRPRDRGNQPQHF. CDR3 nucleotides: TGCGCCAGCAGGCCTAGGGACAGGGGCAATCAGCCCCAGCATTTT.

This clonotype has a count of ten or more. This chain joins TRBV7-2 and TRBJ2-7; 9 bases match TRBD1. Germline CDR1 reads SGHTA; CDR2 reads FQGNSA. This CDR3 contains 15 residues. The V gene end was trimmed by 6 bases and the J gene end by 5 bases; junction bases not matched to a gene: 11. The CDR3 DNA reads as TGTGCCAGCAGACTACAGGGGGCGGATATCAACGAGCAGTACTTC. Protein product: CASRLQGADINEQYF. The complete variable domain, with remaining parts taken from reference TRBV7-2 and TRBJ2-7, reads GAGVSQSPSNKVTEKGKDVELRCDPISGHTALYWYRQSLGQGLEFLIYFQGNSAPDKSGLPSDRFSAERTGGSVSTLTIQRTQQEDSAVYLCASRLQGADINEQYFGPGTRLTVT.

This clonotype was observed a few times. The rearrangement joins TRBV27 to TRBJ2-3; D is unclear. Germline CDR1 is MNHEY and CDR2 is SMNVEV (reference sequence). Trimming shortened V by 6 bases and J by 4 bases, and 14 bases separated the two germline ends. This CDR3 contains 14 residues. The chain's CDR3 is CASRLKGVADTQYF. CDR3 coding DNA: TGTGCCAGCAGGTTAAAGGGTGTGGCAGATACGCAGTATTTT.

This clonotype appeared a single time. This sequence joins TRBV28 and TRBJ2-3, with a weak D call TRBD2 (6 bases). This CDR3 comprises 15 residues. Per germline, CDR1 MDHEN and CDR2 SYDVKM. The V end lost 6 bases, the J end lost 0 bases, and 13 bases lay between the germline ends. CDR3 DNA sequence: TGTGCCAGCAGCCCGCAGGGAGGAAGCACAGATACGCAGTATTTT. Encoded protein: CASSPQGGSTDTQYF.

This clonotype has at least ten counts. The rearrangement uses TRBV7-8 and TRBJ1-1, with D tentatively TRBD1 (6 bases). CDR1 SGHVS and CDR2 FQNEAQ come from the germline V gene. The CDR3 is made up of 13 amino acids. V was cut by 5 bases and J by 5 bases, with 12 bases left in between. DNA for the CDR3: TGTGCCAGCAGCGCAAAAGGGGGGACTGAAGCTTTCTTT. It translates to CASSAKGGTEAFF.

This rearrangement joins TRBV28 to TRBJ1-5, with TRBD1 as a possible D gene (6 bases). This CDR3 is built from 14 residues. V lost 7 bases to trimming and J lost 2 bases, with 12 bases between them. The germline V gene has CDR1 MDHEN and CDR2 SYDVKM. CDR3 DNA: TGTGCCAGCACAAGGGACATGGGCAATCAGCCCCAGCATTTT. It yields the protein CASTRDMGNQPQHF.

This chain joins TRBV4-1 and TRBJ2-1, with TRBD1 as a possible D gene (5 bases). Trimming stripped 0 bases from V and 1 base from J, with 13 bases between. The CDR3 length is 17 residues. The germline CDR1 and CDR2 sequences are MGHRA and YSYEKL. This CDR3 is CASSQDGLRGSYNEQFF. The CDR3 bases are TGCGCCAGCAGCCAAGATGGGTTAAGGGGTTCCTACAATGAGCAGTTCTTC.

The chain carries TRBV24-1 and TRBJ2-3; the D is unclear. The CDR3 is 14 amino acids. V dropped 5 bases and J dropped 1 base, with 9 bases sitting between them. Germline V gene lookup returns CDR1 KGHDR and CDR2 SFDVKD. The CDR3 DNA reads TGTGCCACCAGTGCTGGTCTCGGCACAGATACGCAGTATTTT. Translation: CATSAGLGTDTQYF.

This chain connects TRBV7-3 to TRBJ2-7; 8 bases fit TRBD1. Per the germline V gene, CDR1 is SGHTA and CDR2 is FQGTGA. The CDR3 sequence is 15 residues long. The ends lost 3 bases at V and 2 bases at J; junction bases unmatched: 6. CDR3: CASSFSGTGPYEQYF. CDR3 bases: TGTGCCAGCAGCTTTTCCGGGACAGGCCCCTACGAGCAGTACTTC.

The chain employs TRBV30 and TRBJ1-4; D is undetermined. Germline V CDR1 and CDR2: GTSNPN, SVGIG (reference sequence). The CDR3 totals 16 residues. V was trimmed by 1 base and J by 5 bases, leaving 17 bases between them. The CDR3 bases are TGTGCCTGGAGTGCCCCATCATGGTACCGAAATGAAAAACTGTTTTTT. Its protein product is CAWSAPSWYRNEKLFF.

The chain recombines TRBV29-1 with TRBJ2-1; TRBD2 might be the D (6 bases). This CDR3 is built from 17 residues. The V gene's germline CDR1 is SQVTM and CDR2 ANQGSEA. Trimming stripped 1 base from V and 0 bases from J, with 16 bases between. CDR3 coding DNA: TGCAGCGTTGAAGGTTTTGGGGGGAAGGCCTCCTACAATGAGCAGTTCTTC. This encodes CSVEGFGGKASYNEQFF.